These 32 T cell receptor beta chains came from one sample sequenced in a study of shared clonotypes between healthy human individuals. Clones were read by immunoSEQ multiplex PCR, and TCRdb kept only the in-frame ones, dropping some. The sample includes some 350,000 clones, about 74% of them seen just once. Sample: memory CD4+ T cells sorted from blood. Subset of the sample: CD45RA-negative fraction. Receptor source: a man aged 25 to 40 in good health.

This clone was seen more than once but under ten times. This chain uses TRBV7-8 with TRBJ1-1; TRBD1 is a possible D gene (6 bases). This CDR3 has 15 amino acids. V was pared by 4 bases and J by 8 bases, with 20 bases between. Germline V CDR1 and CDR2: SGHVS, FQNEAQ. CDR3 nucleotides: TGTGCCAGCAGCTCCCTAGGGCCTCAACAGGGAGAAGCTTTCTTT. Amino acids: CASSSLGPQQGEAFF.

This chain joins TRBV2 and TRBJ2-3; the match to TRBD2 covers 7 bases. From germline, CDR1 is SNHLY and CDR2 FYNNEI. This CDR3 spans 15 amino acids. The V and J ends lost 6 bases and 2 bases, in that order; junction bases with no gene match: 8. CDR3 bases: TGTGCCAGCAGCGCGCTGGGGAGGGCCACAGATACGCAGTATTTT. Translation: CASSALGRATDTQYF.

This sequence joins TRBV4-1 and TRBJ1-2; D is possibly TRBD1 (5 bases). This CDR3 contains 16 residues. V shed 6 bases and J shed 0 bases, with 17 bases lying between them. The germline gives CDR1 MGHRA, CDR2 YSYEKL. CDR3 in amino acids: CASSHMTVAPNYGYTF. For the CDR3, the DNA is TGCGCCAGCAGTCATATGACAGTGGCCCCTAACTATGGCTACACCTTC.

The chain uses TRBV5-4 and TRBJ1-2, with a tentative D call TRBD1 (6 bases). The germline V and J ends were trimmed by 2 bases and 4 bases, with 12 bases remaining between them. Per the germline V gene, CDR1 is SGHNT and CDR2 is YYREEE (reference sequence). The CDR3 contains 14 residues. Here the CDR3 DNA reads TGTGCCAGCAGCTTATACAGGGAGGTCTATGGCTACACCTTC. Translated: CASSLYREVYGYTF.

V gene TRBV14 combines with J gene TRBJ2-1; TRBD2 matches at 9 bases. From germline, CDR1 is SGHDN and CDR2 FVKESK. Losses at the gene ends were 2 bases for V and 5 bases for J; bases not matched to a gene: 10. This CDR3 spans 17 amino acids. The CDR3 DNA sequence: TGTGCCAGCAGCCAATTTTTATTAGCGGGAGCACACAATGAGCAGTTCTTC. It codes for CASSQFLLAGAHNEQFF. The full variable domain, with the rest looked up from reference TRBV14 and TRBJ2-1, is EAGVTQFPSHSVIEKGQTVTLRCDPISGHDNLYWYRRVMGKEIKFLLHFVKESKQDESGMPNNRFLAERTGGTYSTLKVQPAELEDSGVYFCASSQFLLAGAHNEQFFGPGTRLTVL.

The CDR3 DNA is TGTGCCAGCACCCCGGACAGGGATGGCTACACCTTC. It translates to CASTPDRDGYTF. The genes are TRBV28 and TRBJ1-2, with TRBD1 identical over 8 bases. Germline V CDR1 and CDR2: MDHEN, SYDVKM. The CDR3 length is 12 residues. V was pared by 7 bases and J by 6 bases, with 4 bases of the junction left unmatched.

In its sample, this clone was seen a few times. The gene calls are TRBV5-1 and TRBJ1-1; TRBD1 might be the D (6 bases). CDR3 length: 14 amino acids. Trimming shortened V by 4 bases and J by 4 bases, and 14 bases separated the two germline ends. Germline V gene data show CDR1 as SGHRS and CDR2 as YFSETQ. The chain's CDR3 is CASSPTGQVTEAFF. CDR3 DNA sequence: TGCGCCAGCAGCCCAACAGGGCAGGTCACTGAAGCTTTCTTT.

Turning to this clone: A much larger clone lies a single base off, so this may be a read error. The J gene is TRBJ2-7, the V gene TRBV6-5, with 10 bases aligning to TRBD2. The germline V gene encodes CDR1 MNHEY and CDR2 SVGAGI. CDR3 length: 16 amino acids. Trimming took 0 bases from V and 3 from J; bases not matched to a gene: 5. Here the CDR3 reads CASSYSELAGYYEQYF. Here the CDR3 DNA reads TGTGCCAGCAGTTACTCGGAACTAGCGGGATACTACGAGCAGTACTTC.

A remark on this clone: This CDR3 is also generated by other DNA sequences in the sample. The chain uses TRBV18 and TRBJ2-3, with D perhaps TRBD1 (6 bases). Germline V lookup: CDR1 KGHSH, CDR2 LQKENI. The CDR3 consists of 12 residues. Trimming stripped 3 bases from V and 6 bases from J, with 7 bases between. CDR3 sequence reads: CASSPTGDTQYF. Written as DNA, the CDR3 is TGTGCCAGCTCACCCACAGGGGATACGCAGTATTTT.

The V gene is TRBV19, the J gene TRBJ2-1; D remains ambiguous. The CDR3 runs to 13 residues. Trimming took 4 bases from V and 5 from J, leaving 9 bases between them. CDR1 is LNHDA, CDR2 SQIVND, per germline (reference sequence). CDR3 loop: CASSNFLDNEQFF. CDR3 in DNA: TGTGCCAGTAGTAACTTCTTGGACAATGAGCAGTTCTTC.

This sequence joins TRBV7-2 and TRBJ1-2; D may be TRBD1 (5 bases). The CDR3 sequence is 13 residues long. Trimming removed 5 bases at V and 1 base at J, with 8 bases between. CDR1 is SGHTA and CDR2 is FQGNSA in the germline V gene. Written as DNA, the CDR3 is TGTGCCAGCAGCCTCAGGGTTAACTATGGCTACACCTTC. Translating it yields CASSLRVNYGYTF. The variable domain in full, completed from reference TRBV7-2 and TRBJ1-2, reads GAGVSQSPSNKVTEKGKDVELRCDPISGHTALYWYRQSLGQGLEFLIYFQGNSAPDKSGLPSDRFSAERTGGSVSTLTIQRTQQEDSAVYLCASSLRVNYGYTFGSGTRLTVV.

Remarks on this clone: Since a much larger clone is just one base distant, this may be a read error. Other DNA sequences in this sample translate to the same CDR3. The rearrangement uses TRBV28 and TRBJ1-1; possible D gene TRBD1, 5 bases. There are 14 residues in the CDR3. CDR1 is MDHEN, CDR2 SYDVKM, per germline. The germline V and J ends were trimmed by 5 bases and 0 bases, with 10 bases remaining between them. The CDR3 coding sequence is TGTGCCAGCAGTCCCGGGGCCCTGAACACTGAAGCTTTCTTT. Protein: CASSPGALNTEAFF.

Comments on this clone: With a far larger clone one base away, a read error is the likely cause. CDR3 loop: CASRTGAEDQPQHF. In DNA, the CDR3 is TGTGCCAGCAGGACCGGGGCTGAAGATCAGCCCCAGCATTTT. V gene TRBV6-1 combines with J gene TRBJ1-5, with D tentatively TRBD1 (5 bases). V lost 6 bases and J lost 5, with 14 bases in between. The CDR3 is 14 residues long. Germline lookup yields CDR1 MNHNS and CDR2 SASEGT.

The chain uses TRBV5-1 and TRBJ2-7, with TRBD2 matching 10 bases. Germline V gene data show CDR1 as SGHRS and CDR2 as YFSETQ. CDR3 length: 14 amino acids. V lost 6 bases to trimming and J lost 1 base; unmatched junction nucleotides: 4. The CDR3: CASTSGSVSYEQYF. The CDR3 region has the DNA TGCGCCAGCACTAGCGGGAGCGTATCCTACGAGCAGTACTTC.

The V and J genes are TRBV6-6 and TRBJ1-4; D is perhaps TRBD1 (5 bases). The V gene lost 2 bases and the J gene lost 4 bases, with 11 bases spanning the gap. The CDR3 covers 15 residues. Germline values: CDR1 MNHNY, CDR2 SVGAGI (reference sequence). For the CDR3, the DNA is TGTGCCAGCAGTTACCTTAAGGGGATTAATGAAAAACTGTTTTTT. This gives the protein CASSYLKGINEKLFF.

A single count supports this clone. The chain combines TRBV28 with TRBJ1-4; D uncertain. Trimming cost V 2 bases and J 3 bases, with 7 bases left between them. Germline lookup yields CDR1 MDHEN and CDR2 SYDVKM. The CDR3 sequence is 14 residues long. CDR3 sequence: CASSLILANEKLFF. Written as DNA, the CDR3 is TGTGCCAGCAGTTTAATTTTGGCTAATGAAAAACTGTTTTTT.

V is TRBV5-1 and J is TRBJ2-7; tentatively, D is TRBD2 (6 bases). The V gene lost 2 bases and the J gene lost 5 bases, with 14 bases spanning the gap. CDR1 and CDR2 from the germline V gene are SGHRS and YFSETQ. The CDR3 length is 14 residues. CDR3 nucleotides: TGCGCCAGCAGCTTAACTTTGGACTACAACGAGCAGTACTTC. Amino acid sequence: CASSLTLDYNEQYF.

The chain carries TRBV10-2 and TRBJ2-7; 12 bases line up with TRBD2. Losses at the gene ends were 0 bases for V and 2 bases for J; bases not matched to a gene: 2. The CDR3 is made up of 16 amino acids. Germline assignment: CDR1 WSHSY and CDR2 SAAADI. In DNA form, the CDR3 reads TGCGCCAGCAGTGAGTCTCTAGCGGGAGGGCCCTACGAGCAGTACTTC. It codes for CASSESLAGGPYEQYF.

The chain has TRBV5-1 and TRBJ2-1; unclear D gene. In germline, CDR1 is SGHRS, CDR2 YFSETQ. V lost 3 bases to trimming and J lost 6 bases, with 10 bases between them. The CDR3 is made up of 13 amino acids. DNA of the CDR3: TGCGCCAGCAGCTCTGGCGTTACCAATGAGCAGTTCTTC. It codes for CASSSGVTNEQFF.

This chain joins TRBV5-6 and TRBJ2-7; 7 positions match TRBD2. Looked up from germline, CDR1 is SGHDT and CDR2 is YYEEEE. V trimming: 1 base; J trimming: 2 bases; junction bases outside the gene matches: 15. The CDR3 is 18 residues long. CDR3 region: CASSLFAVLARATYEQYF. As DNA, the CDR3 is TGTGCCAGCAGCTTGTTCGCGGTACTAGCGCGAGCCACCTACGAGCAGTACTTC.

This clone was counted once. V is TRBV5-1 and J is TRBJ2-1, with TRBD1 matching 9 bases. Germline V gene lookup returns CDR1 SGHRS and CDR2 YFSETQ. J lost 7 bases, V lost 5 bases, and 7 bases had no gene match. This CDR3 is 14 amino acids long. CDR3 in amino acids: CASSGGTGYNEQFF. The CDR3, as DNA: TGCGCCAGCAGTGGGGGGACAGGGTATAATGAGCAGTTCTTC. The variable domain in full, with the rest retrieved from reference TRBV5-1 and TRBJ2-1, is KAGVTQTPRYLIKTRGQQVTLSCSPISGHRSVSWYQQTPGQGLQFLFEYFSETQRNKGNFPGRFSGRQFSNSRSEMNVSTLELGDSALYLCASSGGTGYNEQFFGPGTRLTVL.

There are many counts of this clone. V gene TRBV7-8 combines with J gene TRBJ2-2; D is possibly TRBD1 (5 bases). Germline V gene data show CDR1 as SGHVS and CDR2 as FQNEAQ. This CDR3 is 17 amino acids long. Trimming stripped 1 base from V and 0 bases from J, with 12 bases between. For the CDR3, the DNA is TGTGCCAGCAGCTTAGTTGTGGCAGGGTCGAACACCGGGGAGCTGTTTTTT. This encodes CASSLVVAGSNTGELFF.

This clone showed up just a few times. J is TRBJ1-5 and V is TRBV6-5; TRBD1 matches 7 bases. Trimming removed 6 bases from V and 3 bases from J; junction bases left unmatched: 5. This CDR3 contains 14 residues. The germline gives CDR1 MNHEY, CDR2 SVGAGI. CDR3 bases: TGTGCCAGCAGGCCGGGACAGAACAATCAGCCCCAGCATTTT. Translation: CASRPGQNNQPQHF.

V and J are TRBV5-6 and TRBJ1-2, with no clear D. The V and J ends lost 5 bases and 4 bases respectively, with 15 bases between them. In germline, CDR1 is SGHDT, CDR2 YYEEEE. The CDR3 loop spans 14 amino acids. The CDR3 region is CASSYQPLGYGYTF. DNA of the CDR3: TGTGCCAGCAGTTATCAACCGCTGGGCTATGGCTACACCTTC. Together with reference TRBV5-6 and TRBJ1-2, the CDR3 gives the full variable domain: DAGVTQSPTHLIKTRGQQVTLRCSPKSGHDTVSWYQQALGQGPQFIFQYYEEEERQRGNFPDRFSGHQFPNYSSELNVNALLLGDSALYLCASSYQPLGYGYTFGSGTRLTVV.

This chain joins TRBV5-1 and TRBJ2-2; 8 positions match TRBD2. The CDR3 runs to 15 residues. Trimming took 1 base from V and 4 from J; bases not matched to a gene: 3. Per the germline V gene, CDR1 is SGHRS and CDR2 is YFSETQ. The CDR3 DNA follows: TGCGCCAGCAGCTTGCAGGCGGGGGGCACCGGGGAGCTGTTTTTT. This sequence encodes CASSLQAGGTGELFF.

The chain has TRBV5-4 and TRBJ2-2, with 11 bases aligning to TRBD1. The ends lost 3 bases at V and 5 bases at J; junction bases unmatched: 9. CDR3 length: 17 amino acids. Germline V CDR1 and CDR2: SGHNT, YYREEE (reference sequence). As DNA, the CDR3 is TGTGCCAGCAGCTCGAAGGGACAGGGGGTGAAAACCGGGGAGCTGTTTTTT. Its translation: CASSSKGQGVKTGELFF.

This clone has a single count. The chain employs TRBV7-2 and TRBJ2-1, with a tentative D call TRBD1 (6 bases). The CDR3 runs 13 residues. Germline CDR1 SGHTA, CDR2 FQGNSA. V was shortened by 0 bases and J by 13 bases, with 13 bases between the two germline ends. The CDR3 DNA sequence: TGTGCCAGCAGCTTAGCGGGCAGGGGACCCCAGTTCTTC. It is translated as CASSLAGRGPQFF.

In this sample, this clone turned up a few times. V usage is TRBV14 and J usage is TRBJ2-5; D unclear. This CDR3 region has 12 residues. Germline V CDR1 and CDR2: SGHDN, FVKESK. Trimming took off 8 bases at V and 5 bases at J, with 12 bases between the two ends. DNA for the CDR3: TGTGCCAGCGGAATAGCATGGGAGACCCAGTACTTC. Residues: CASGIAWETQYF.

This chain's CDR3 is CASSSDSSGGVQYF. The DNA for the CDR3 is TGTGCCAGCAGCTCGGACTCGTCCGGGGGAGTGCAGTATTTT. The V gene is TRBV7-2, the J gene TRBJ2-3, with a weak D call TRBD2 (6 bases). CDR1 SGHTA and CDR2 FQGNSA come from the germline V gene. V was pared by 4 bases and J by 11 bases, with 19 bases between. This CDR3 region has 14 residues.

V gene TRBV5-4 combines with J gene TRBJ2-7; 7 bases map to TRBD2. The CDR3 extends over 14 amino acids. The germline gives CDR1 SGHNT, CDR2 YYREEE (reference sequence). V trimming: 3 bases; J trimming: 5 bases; junction bases outside the gene matches: 8. In DNA, the CDR3 is TGTGCCAGCAGCTCCGGACTAGGTCGAAACGAGCAGTACTTC. It yields the protein CASSSGLGRNEQYF.

The rearrangement uses TRBV6-5 and TRBJ1-1; D is uncertain. This CDR3 region has 13 residues. V was clipped by 7 bases and J by 0 bases, with 9 bases between them. The V gene's germline CDR1 is MNHEY and CDR2 SVGAGI. The CDR3 region is CASKRLMNTEAFF. CDR3 nucleotide sequence: TGTGCCAGCAAACGGCTCATGAACACTGAAGCTTTCTTT.

V usage is TRBV7-9 and J usage is TRBJ1-4, with 7 bases identical to TRBD1. The CDR3 length is 14 residues. Trimming took 2 bases from V and 8 from J; bases not matched to a gene: 5. From germline, CDR1 is SEHNR and CDR2 FQNEAQ (reference sequence). CDR3 region: CASSLTRGGEKLFF. The CDR3 DNA follows: TGTGCCAGCAGCTTAACCAGAGGGGGCGAAAAACTGTTTTTT.